Described below is a single T cell receptor beta chain sequence and its context. Its target is unknown. Compared with germline, one end of the junction differs, possibly owing to a read error. The identical CDR3 is also encoded by other nucleotide sequences in the sample. The entry originates in a study of T cell responses to AZD1222 COVID-19 vaccine. Broader study findings: Clonal diversity was possibly underestimated, and the donors were mostly white British, with more females. Repertoire collection took place solely once the T cell response had peaked. Spike-spanning, vaccine-associated CD4 TCRs were dominant at 160-218 and 743-854.

CDR1 and CDR2 (germline): WNHNN, SYGVQD (reference sequence). This CDR3 is 13 amino acids long. The protocol was immunoSEQ multiplex PCR, while the TCRdb copy is restricted to in-frame clones and leaves out a portion. The sample has 150,000 to 200,000 clones, roughly 90% seen once; the top ten hold roughly 4%. Second-dose groups at about 4 or about 12 weeks were pooled. The material was peripheral blood, obtained 28 days after the second AZD1222 dose. This TCR was sampled from an adult who received the AZD1222 COVID-19 vaccine. This rearrangement joins TRBV10-1 to TRBJ2-7; TRBD1 aligns across 8 bases. The CDR3: CASSPGQEYEQYF. As DNA, the CDR3 is TGTGCCAGCAGTCCGGGACAGGAATACGAGCAGTACTTC.